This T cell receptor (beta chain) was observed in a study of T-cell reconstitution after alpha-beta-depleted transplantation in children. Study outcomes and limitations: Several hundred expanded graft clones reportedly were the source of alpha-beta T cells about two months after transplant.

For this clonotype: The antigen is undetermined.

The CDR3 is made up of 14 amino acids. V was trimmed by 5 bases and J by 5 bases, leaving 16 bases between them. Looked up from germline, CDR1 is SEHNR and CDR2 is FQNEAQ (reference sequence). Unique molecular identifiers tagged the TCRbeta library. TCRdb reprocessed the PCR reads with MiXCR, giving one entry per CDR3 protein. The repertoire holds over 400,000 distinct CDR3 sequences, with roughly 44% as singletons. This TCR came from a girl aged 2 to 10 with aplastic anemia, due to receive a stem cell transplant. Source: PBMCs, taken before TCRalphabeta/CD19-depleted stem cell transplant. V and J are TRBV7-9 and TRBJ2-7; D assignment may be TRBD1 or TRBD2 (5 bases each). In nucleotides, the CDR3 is TGTGCCAGCAGCCCGAGGATGGGGGAAAACGAGCAGTACTTC. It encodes CASSPRMGENEQYF.